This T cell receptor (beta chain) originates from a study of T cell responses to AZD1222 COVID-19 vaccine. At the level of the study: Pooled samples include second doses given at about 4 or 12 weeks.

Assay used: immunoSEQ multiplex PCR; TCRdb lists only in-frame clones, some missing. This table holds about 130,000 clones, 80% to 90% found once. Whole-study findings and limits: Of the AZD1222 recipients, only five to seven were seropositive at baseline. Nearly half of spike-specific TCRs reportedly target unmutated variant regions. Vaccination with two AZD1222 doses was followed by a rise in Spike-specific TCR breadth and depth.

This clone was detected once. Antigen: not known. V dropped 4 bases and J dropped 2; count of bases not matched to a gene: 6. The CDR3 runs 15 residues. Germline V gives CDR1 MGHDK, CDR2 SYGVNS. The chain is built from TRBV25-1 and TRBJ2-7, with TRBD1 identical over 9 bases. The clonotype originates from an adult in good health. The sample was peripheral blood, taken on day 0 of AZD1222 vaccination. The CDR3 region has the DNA TGTGCCAGCAGTGCCACGAGGACAGGGGCCTACGAGCAGTACTTC. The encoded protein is CASSATRTGAYEQYF.